The table lists the clone carrying this T cell receptor beta chain with many counts. Its matching antigen is unknown. TCRdb re-analysed the 5' RACE reads in MiXCR, keeping a single row per CDR3 protein. The sample records about 360,000 distinct CDR3 sequences, around 6.5% being singletons. The data originate from a study of T cells after yellow fever vaccination. Study-level information: When fractions had low cell numbers, they were prepared with SMART-Seq v4 Ultra Low Input.

V was pared by 3 bases and J by 6 bases, with 14 bases between. Germline V gives CDR1 MNHEY, CDR2 SMNVEV (reference sequence). This CDR3 region has 15 residues. Findings and limits, study-wide: Compared with primary, the secondary response was weaker and peaked at day 5, not 15. Contamination by abundant bulk-population clonotypes could be present in FACS-sorted repertoires. Reappearance after the booster was observed for most primary-vaccination clones (around 95% CD4, almost 90% CD8).

The source was PBMCs, collected 5 days after the yellow fever booster vaccination. The receptor comes from a man aged 25 to 45 who received the YFV17D yellow fever vaccine. The gene calls are TRBV27 and TRBJ2-2; D not certain. The CDR3 region is CASSLSISGSGELFF. Here the CDR3 DNA reads TGTGCCAGCAGTTTGTCGATATCTGGGTCCGGGGAGCTGTTTTTT.